The source of this TCR beta chain is a study of Ad26.COV2.S vaccination and SARS-CoV-2 variants. This CDR3 is 15 amino acids long. CDR1 and CDR2 (germline): SGHRS, YFSETQ. The ends were cut back, 5 bases at V and 3 bases at J, with 15 bases in the middle. Assay used: immunoSEQ multiplex PCR; TCRdb lists only in-frame clones, some missing. The profile shows roughly 380,000 clones, more than 75% of them singletons. Indicated treatment: around 19 received Ad26.COV2.S at low or high dose, single or two shots; about 5 received placebo; per-sample allocation not given. Samples analyzed were those drawn on day 63 after the first vaccine or placebo injection.

The sample was peripheral blood, taken in a trial of Ad26.COV2.S vaccine versus placebo. The gene calls are TRBV5-1 and TRBJ2-1, with a possible D match to TRBD2 (6 bases). The receptor was derived from a person aged 18-65 years who received the Ad26.COV2.S COVID-19 vaccine or a placebo. The CDR3 nucleotides read TGCGCCAGCAGGCTTGGGGGGTCAAACTACAATGAGCAGTTCTTC. Translated: CASRLGGSNYNEQFF.